Below are 20 T cell receptor beta chains sequenced from a single sample in a study of spatial heterogeneity in lung cancer. These receptors have no known antigen. Time point specified: sample taken at primary tumor resection. General study findings and limits: Higher tumor mutation counts went along with higher counts of expanded intratumoral alpha and beta TCRs.

TCRdb recomputed calls from the 5' RACE reads with MiXCR, one row per CDR3 protein. The sample includes 11,000 to 15,000 distinct CDR3 sequences, about 4.5% of them seen just once. Source: lung tumor tissue, taken at surgery. These receptors were collected from a female donor with early-stage non-small cell lung cancer.

This clonotype was detected ten times or more. This beta chain is an off-target read within a library intended for alpha chains, so its frequency means little. Here the CDR3 reads CASTDRDSYNEQFF. The CDR3 bases are TGTGCCAGTACCGACAGGGATTCCTACAATGAGCAGTTCTTC. The V and J genes are TRBV19 and TRBJ2-1; 7 bases are shared with TRBD1. In germline, CDR1 is LNHDA, CDR2 SQIVND (reference sequence). V was clipped by 7 bases and J by 1 base; unmatched bases: 4. The CDR3 totals 14 residues.

Ten or more counts support this clonotype. For a library built for alpha chains, this beta chain is a stray read; little rests on its size. This chain connects TRBV28 to TRBJ2-7, with TRBD1 matching 7 bases. Germline values: CDR1 MDHEN, CDR2 SYDVKM. The CDR3 extends over 15 amino acids. Trimming at V came to 5 bases and at J to 1 base, leaving 8 bases not matched to a gene. CDR3 sequence: CASSLSAGGSYEQYF. Written as DNA, the CDR3 is TGTGCCAGCAGTCTATCCGCAGGGGGATCCTACGAGCAGTACTTC.

This clonotype was found many times. Since it is a stray read in a library aimed at alpha chains, this beta chain has a size that is not meaningful. The chain has TRBV30 and TRBJ2-7; TRBD1 aligns across 7 bases. V was pared by 4 bases and J by 3 bases, with 12 bases of the junction left unmatched. This CDR3 comprises 15 residues. Germline V gene data show CDR1 as GTSNPN and CDR2 as SVGIG (reference sequence). CDR3 nucleotides: TGTGCCTGGAACCCGACAGGGACCCTCTTCTACGAGCAGTACTTC. Protein product: CAWNPTGTLFYEQYF.

This clonotype ranks as medium-sized. This beta chain is a stray read from a library made for alpha chains; its abundance is not meaningful. The chain carries TRBV7-2 and TRBJ2-3; D is possibly TRBD1 (6 bases). The CDR3 loop spans 15 amino acids. CDR1 and CDR2 (germline): SGHTA, FQGNSA. Trimming took 1 base from V and 7 from J, leaving 15 bases between them. The CDR3 here is CASSLVRGIGYTQYF. DNA for the CDR3: TGTGCCAGCAGCTTAGTAAGGGGGATCGGTTATACGCAGTATTTT. Based on the CDR3 plus reference TRBV7-2 and TRBJ2-3, the full variable domain is GAGVSQSPSNKVTEKGKDVELRCDPISGHTALYWYRQSLGQGLEFLIYFQGNSAPDKSGLPSDRFSAERTGGSVSTLTIQRTQQEDSAVYLCASSLVRGIGYTQYFGPGTRLTVL.

In its sample, this clonotype was seen many times. Since the library was made to target alpha chains, this beta chain is a stray read and its abundance is not meaningful. This sequence joins TRBV6-2 or TRBV6-3 and TRBJ2-2, with D tentatively TRBD2 (6 bases). This CDR3 region has 17 residues. The germline V gene encodes CDR1 MNHEY and CDR2 SVGEGT. Trimming removed 5 bases at V and 2 bases at J, with 18 bases between. In nucleotides, the CDR3 is TGTGCCAGCAGTCCGATTTCGAAGGGACTCAACACCGGGGAGCTGTTTTTT. The encoded protein is CASSPISKGLNTGELFF.

This clonotype was detected many times. This beta chain was picked up by a library intended for alpha chains and is off target, so its count carries little meaning. The chain has TRBV30 and TRBJ1-4, with D hard to call. Germline V gene data show CDR1 as GTSNPN and CDR2 as SVGIG (reference sequence). V lost 3 bases, J lost 5 bases, and 10 bases lay in between. The CDR3 extends over 13 amino acids. CDR3 coding DNA: TGTGCCTGGAGCGGAGGCCCGAATGAAAAACTGTTTTTT. Translating it yields CAWSGGPNEKLFF.

This clonotype is deemed medium-sized. The library was built for alpha chains, so this beta chain is an off-target read and its size means little. The V call is TRBV9, the J call TRBJ1-1, with 8 bases aligning to TRBD1. The CDR3 loop spans 15 amino acids. Germline V gene sequence: CDR1 SGDLS, CDR2 YYNGEE. Trimming took 4 bases from V and 5 from J; bases not matched to a gene: 10. CDR3 residues: CASSPSRGRGTEAFF. CDR3 in DNA: TGTGCCAGCAGCCCGAGCAGGGGGCGAGGGACTGAAGCTTTCTTT.

In its sample, this clonotype ranks as medium-sized (0.01 to 0.1%). At one of its ends the junction is not consistent with the germline gene, which may arise from a read error. The size of this beta chain means little, since it is a stray read in a library made for alpha chains. The chain joins TRBV20-1 to TRBJ2-7; 13 nucleotides agree with TRBD2. CDR1 and CDR2 (germline): DFQATT, SNEGSKA (reference sequence). The CDR3 has 16 amino acids. CDR3 residues: CSASGLAGDGSHEQYF. Written as DNA, the CDR3 is TGCAGTGCTAGCGGACTAGCGGGGGACGGCTCCCACGAGCAGTACTTC.

At least ten counts were recorded for this clonotype. Since it is a stray read in a library aimed at alpha chains, this beta chain has a size that is not meaningful. V usage is TRBV20-1 and J usage is TRBJ2-7; no definite D call. This CDR3 spans 12 amino acids. The V gene's germline CDR1 is DFQATT and CDR2 SNEGSKA (reference sequence). The V gene lost 1 base and the J gene lost 1 base, with 5 bases spanning the gap. For the CDR3, the DNA is TGCAGTGCTAGAGTTCTTTCCTACGAGCAGTACTTC. This gives the protein CSARVLSYEQYF.

By sample share, this clonotype is medium-sized (0.01 to 0.1%). This beta chain is off target for a library built for alpha chains, so its abundance means little. The rearrangement uses TRBV6-2 or TRBV6-3 and TRBJ1-1; no reliable D call. Deletions cut 3 bases from V and 1 base from J, with 15 bases between. Germline V gene sequence: CDR1 MNHEY, CDR2 SVGEGT. The CDR3 has 16 residues. Written as DNA, the CDR3 is TGTGCCAGCAGTTATCTATCGGGTCTTACGAACACTGAAGCTTTCTTT. Translation: CASSYLSGLTNTEAFF.

This clonotype was found many times. As an off-target read in a library built for alpha chains, this beta chain has a frequency of little significance. V usage is TRBV20-1 and J usage is TRBJ2-5; D gene ambiguous. The CDR3 contains 12 residues. The V and J ends lost 2 bases and 2 bases respectively, with 6 bases between them. Germline V gene data show CDR1 as DFQATT and CDR2 as SNEGSKA (reference sequence). CDR3: CSARPTQETQYF. CDR3 DNA sequence: TGCAGTGCTAGACCCACGCAAGAGACCCAGTACTTC.

This clonotype came up many times. This beta chain is an off-target read within a library intended for alpha chains, so its frequency means little. This chain uses TRBV7-3 with TRBJ2-5; D unclear. CDR3 length: 13 amino acids. Germline loops: CDR1 SGHTA, CDR2 FQGTGA. Trimming removed 1 base at V and 3 bases at J, with 6 bases between. The CDR3 spells CASSLRQEETQYF. CDR3 coding DNA: TGTGCCAGCAGCTTAAGGCAGGAAGAGACCCAGTACTTC.

This clonotype was seen repeatedly, ten times or more. The size of this beta chain means little, since it is a stray read in a library made for alpha chains. The chain uses TRBV5-5 and TRBJ1-6; the match to TRBD1 covers 7 bases. V gave up 3 bases and J gave up 7 bases; unmatched junction bases: 10. Germline V gene lookup returns CDR1 SGHKS and CDR2 YYEKEE (reference sequence). The CDR3 consists of 16 residues. The CDR3 DNA reads TGTGCCAGCAGCTCCTGGACTCAGGGACAGAATTCACCCCTCCACTTT. This sequence encodes CASSSWTQGQNSPLHF.

This clonotype came up many times. This beta chain is a stray sequence in a library constructed for alpha chains; its clone size is not meaningful. This rearrangement joins TRBV20-1 to TRBJ1-4, with TRBD1 identical over 7 bases. The V and J ends lost 5 bases and 5 bases, in that order; junction bases with no gene match: 5. Germline V CDR1 and CDR2: DFQATT, SNEGSKA (reference sequence). This CDR3 contains 13 residues. DNA of the CDR3: TGCAGTGCTGCTGGCAGGGGGAATGAAAAACTGTTTTTT. This encodes CSAAGRGNEKLFF.

This clonotype appeared many times. This beta chain lies outside the target of a library built for alpha chains; its clone size means little. The gene calls are TRBV20-1 and TRBJ2-1; possible D gene TRBD2, 5 bases. The CDR3 consists of 12 residues. Trimming removed 6 bases from V and 8 bases from J, with 14 bases in between. Looked up from germline, CDR1 is DFQATT and CDR2 is SNEGSKA (reference sequence). CDR3 region: CSAPDQRYEQFF. The CDR3 DNA is TGCAGTGCGCCAGACCAGCGGTATGAGCAGTTCTTC.

This clonotype was observed many times. This beta chain was picked up by a library intended for alpha chains and is off target, so its count carries little meaning. The gene calls are TRBV5-4 and TRBJ1-2, with D possibly matching TRBD1 (6 bases). Germline assignment: CDR1 SGHNT and CDR2 YYREEE (reference sequence). The V gene lost 4 bases and the J gene lost 8 bases, with 15 bases spanning the gap. The length of the CDR3 is 13 residues. The chain's CDR3 is CASSVGDKIGYTF. In DNA form, the CDR3 reads TGTGCCAGCAGCGTCGGGGACAAGATAGGCTACACCTTC. Full variable domain (missing parts from reference TRBV5-4 and TRBJ1-2): ETGVTQSPTHLIKTRGQQVTLRCSSQSGHNTVSWYQQALGQGPQFIFQYYREEENGRGNFPPRFSGLQFPNYSSELNVNALELDDSALYLCASSVGDKIGYTFGSGTRLTVV.

Turning to this clonotype: The library was prepared for alpha chains; this beta chain is a stray read, so its frequency means little. The chain uses TRBV5-1 and TRBJ1-1; D is possibly TRBD1 (6 bases). V was shortened by 0 bases and J by 2 bases, with 8 bases between the two germline ends. The CDR3 is 14 residues long. CDR1 is SGHRS, CDR2 YFSETQ, per germline. The DNA of the CDR3 is TGCGCCAGCAGCTTGGTACAGGGTAACACTGAAGCTTTCTTT. Translation: CASSLVQGNTEAFF.

This clonotype appeared many times. A library made for alpha chains picked up this beta chain off target, so its size means little. The rearrangement links TRBV5-1 to TRBJ2-5; D is unresolved. The CDR3 is 14 amino acids. Trimming removed 1 base at V and 3 bases at J, with 10 bases between. Germline CDR1 and CDR2: SGHRS and YFSETQ. The CDR3 loop is CASSLSSIEETQYF. The DNA for the CDR3 is TGCGCCAGCAGCTTGTCGAGTATCGAAGAGACCCAGTACTTC.

This clonotype occurred many times. This beta chain turned up in a library designed for alpha chains; as an off-target read, its abundance says little. The CDR3, as DNA: TGTGCCAGCAGTTTGGGGACTTCTAACTATGGCTACACCTTC. Translation: CASSLGTSNYGYTF. The chain combines TRBV27 with TRBJ1-2, with a weak D call TRBD1 (5 bases). The germline gives CDR1 MNHEY, CDR2 SMNVEV (reference sequence). V dropped 3 bases and J dropped 0 bases, with 8 bases sitting between them. The CDR3 sequence is 14 residues long.

This clonotype was recorded many times. This beta chain turned up in a library designed for alpha chains; as an off-target read, its abundance says little. The chain recombines TRBV3-1 with TRBJ2-2; 8 nucleotides line up with TRBD2. Germline V lookup: CDR1 LGHDT, CDR2 YNNKEL (reference sequence). V lost 3 bases and J lost 6; bases outside the gene matches: 9. The CDR3 consists of 16 residues. DNA of the CDR3: TGTGCCAGCAGCCACTCTCCGGGAGGGTCTGCCGGGGAGCTGTTTTTT. Its protein product is CASSHSPGGSAGELFF.